These 20 T cell receptor beta chains were sequenced from one sample in a study of shared clonotypes between healthy human individuals. Profiled with immunoSEQ multiplex PCR; TCRdb holds only in-frame clones, not every one. The data show 650,000 to 800,000 clones, around 77% seen once. Sequencing was performed on memory CD4+ T cells sorted from blood. Noted subset: CD45RA-negative fraction. These receptors were obtained from a woman aged 25 to 45 in good health.

The chain joins TRBV6-4 to TRBJ2-2; D gene ambiguous. V was cut by 4 bases and J by 5 bases, with 8 bases left in between. Germline CDR1 and CDR2: MRHNA and SNTAGT. The CDR3 runs 13 residues. The CDR3 region has the DNA TGTGCCAGCAGTGCTCATTGGACCGGGGAGCTGTTTTTT. Its protein product is CASSAHWTGELFF.

This chain links TRBV28 with TRBJ1-4; 11 nucleotides agree with TRBD1. Trimming removed 6 bases from V and 9 bases from J; junction bases left unmatched: 6. In germline, CDR1 is MDHEN, CDR2 SYDVKM. The CDR3 totals 14 residues. The CDR3 region has the DNA TGTGCCAGCAGGGCCGGACAGGGGGCGCAAAAACTGTTTTTT. It codes for CASRAGQGAQKLFF.

This clone turned up a few times. The chain employs TRBV25-1 and TRBJ2-2, with D possibly TRBD2 on 5 matching bases. Trimming cost V 3 bases and J 6 bases, with 14 bases left between them. The CDR3 length is 15 residues. CDR1 and CDR2 from the germline V gene are MGHDK and SYGVNS. The CDR3 coding sequence is TGTGCCAGCAGTGAGAACCGGGATAGGGCCGGGGAGCTGTTTTTT. The encoded protein is CASSENRDRAGELFF.

V usage is TRBV29-1 and J usage is TRBJ2-7, with TRBD2 matching 9 bases. The CDR3 sequence is 16 residues long. V was pared by 6 bases and J by 3 bases, with 15 bases of the junction left unmatched. From germline, CDR1 is SQVTM and CDR2 ANQGSEA. The CDR3 DNA reads TGCAGCGTCCTCAAGTTGGCTAGCGGGAACTACTACGAGCAGTACTTC. Translated, it gives CSVLKLASGNYYEQYF.

V and J are TRBV4-1 and TRBJ2-3, with D possibly TRBD2 on 5 matching bases. This CDR3 region has 16 residues. CDR1 is MGHRA and CDR2 is YSYEKL in the germline V gene. Trimming cost V 2 bases and J 5 bases, with 17 bases left between them. The CDR3 loop is CASSQFAVLRVDTQYF. The CDR3 region has the DNA TGCGCCAGCAGCCAATTCGCGGTCTTGAGGGTAGATACGCAGTATTTT.

The rearrangement joins TRBV28 to TRBJ2-6, with D possibly being TRBD1 or TRBD2 (6 bases each). From germline, CDR1 is MDHEN and CDR2 SYDVKM. The CDR3 sequence is 16 residues long. Trimming stripped 3 bases from V and 3 bases from J, with 12 bases between. The DNA for the CDR3 is TGTGCCAGCAGTTTTGTTGGGGGGCTTGGGGCCAACGTCCTGACTTTC. Its translation: CASSFVGGLGANVLTF.

The chain uses TRBV7-8 and TRBJ1-2; 9 bases map to TRBD1. V shed 1 base and J 6 bases; nucleotides not matched to a gene: 3. Looked up from germline, CDR1 is SGHVS and CDR2 is FQNEAQ. This CDR3 is built from 14 residues. CDR3: CASSLGQGGNGYTF. CDR3 DNA: TGTGCCAGCAGCTTAGGACAGGGGGGAAATGGCTACACCTTC. The variable domain in full, completed from reference TRBV7-8 and TRBJ1-2, reads GAGVSQSPRYKVAKRGQDVALRCDPISGHVSLFWYQQALGQGPEFLTYFQNEAQLDKSGLPSDRFFAERPEGSVSTLKIQRTQQEDSAVYLCASSLGQGGNGYTFGSGTRLTVV.

J is TRBJ2-7 and V is TRBV28; TRBD1 agrees at 11 bases. The germline gives CDR1 MDHEN, CDR2 SYDVKM. The CDR3 is 16 amino acids. The J segment lost 6 bases and the V segment lost 5 bases, leaving 12 bases of the junction unmatched. The CDR3 DNA sequence: TGTGCCAGCAGTCCACATACGGGACAGGGGGGCTCCGAGCAGTACTTC. The encoded protein is CASSPHTGQGGSEQYF.

The chain joins TRBV9 to TRBJ2-1; D possibly uses TRBD1 or TRBD2 (6 bases each). This CDR3 is 14 amino acids long. The V gene lost 0 bases and the J gene lost 10 bases, with 14 bases spanning the gap. Germline loops: CDR1 SGDLS, CDR2 YYNGEE. Here the CDR3 DNA reads TGTGCCAGCAGCGTAGTAGGGGGGCAGGGCGAGCAGTTCTTC. Protein: CASSVVGGQGEQFF.

This clone has just a few counts. CDR3 sequence (DNA): TGTGCCAGCTCACCACGGGCAGCCTCCTACGAGCAGTACTTC. Residues: CASSPRAASYEQYF. The chain uses TRBV18 and TRBJ2-7; D unresolved. CDR1 is KGHSH and CDR2 is LQKENI in the germline V gene. The CDR3 extends over 14 amino acids. V dropped 1 base and J dropped 0 bases, with 7 bases sitting between them.

The chain recombines TRBV5-6 with TRBJ2-3; no reliable D call. This CDR3 spans 14 amino acids. Trimming shortened V by 0 bases and J by 5 bases, and 10 bases separated the two germline ends. The V gene's germline CDR1 is SGHDT and CDR2 YYEEEE. The CDR3 DNA reads as TGTGCCAGCAGCTTGGAGGCTAGTGGAGATACGCAGTATTTT. It encodes CASSLEASGDTQYF.

The chain joins TRBV28 to TRBJ2-5; the D call may be TRBD1 or TRBD2 (6 bases each). The germline V gene has CDR1 MDHEN and CDR2 SYDVKM. V was trimmed by 7 bases and J by 5 bases, leaving 17 bases between them. The CDR3 has 14 amino acids. In DNA form, the CDR3 reads TGTGCCAGCATGACACTAGCAAGGGGGGAGACCCAGTACTTC. It translates to CASMTLARGETQYF.

J is TRBJ2-7 and V is TRBV4-1; the D call may be TRBD1 or TRBD2 (5 bases each). Germline V gene data show CDR1 as MGHRA and CDR2 as YSYEKL. The CDR3 has 16 residues. V lost 1 base to trimming and J lost 3 bases, with 16 bases between them. CDR3 coding DNA: TGCGCCAGCAGCCAAGGAGCCCACGGGACGTTCTACGAGCAGTACTTC. Amino acids: CASSQGAHGTFYEQYF.

In the case of this clone: Additional DNA sequences in this sample encode the identical CDR3. V is TRBV28 and J is TRBJ1-1, with D unresolved. Deletions cut 6 bases from V and 1 base from J, with 6 bases between. CDR1 and CDR2 from the germline V gene are MDHEN and SYDVKM. The CDR3 spans 12 residues. CDR3 loop: CASSPGNTEAFF. CDR3 in DNA: TGTGCCAGCAGCCCCGGGAACACTGAAGCTTTCTTT.

This clone was seen many times. The chain couples TRBV7-9 to TRBJ2-2; D gene ambiguous. Germline V gene sequence: CDR1 SEHNR, CDR2 FQNEAQ (reference sequence). The ends were cut back, 5 bases at V and 6 bases at J, with 10 bases in the middle. This CDR3 spans 13 amino acids. This CDR3 is CASSPGYAGELFF. The CDR3 bases are TGTGCCAGCAGCCCCGGGTACGCCGGGGAGCTGTTTTTT.

Concerning this clone itself: The sample carries other DNA sequences with the same CDR3. For the CDR3, the DNA is TGTGCCAGCAGCCATAACTATGGCTACACCTTC. Amino acid sequence: CASSHNYGYTF. The chain has TRBV28 and TRBJ1-2; D unclear. Per germline, CDR1 MDHEN and CDR2 SYDVKM. The CDR3 loop spans 11 amino acids. V lost 6 bases and J lost 1, with 3 bases in between.

The rearrangement joins TRBV6-5 to TRBJ2-3; D is unclear. The CDR3 is made up of 14 amino acids. Trimming removed 2 bases at V and 2 bases at J, with 8 bases between. Germline assignment: CDR1 MNHEY and CDR2 SVGAGI. The DNA of the CDR3 is TGTGCCAGCAGTTACAGGCAGGACACAGATACGCAGTATTTT. Residues: CASSYRQDTDTQYF.

This clone has just a few counts. Other DNA sequences in the same sample also yield this CDR3. The chain couples TRBV2 to TRBJ2-1; 12 bases agree with TRBD2. This CDR3 is built from 15 residues. Trimming removed 5 bases from V and 4 bases from J; junction bases left unmatched: 3. Germline CDR1 and CDR2: SNHLY and FYNNEI. DNA for the CDR3: TGTGCCAGCAGTAGGACTAGCGGGGCTTACAATGAGCAGTTCTTC. Translation: CASSRTSGAYNEQFF.

As regards this clone: A much larger clone differs from this one at a single base, so this may be a read error. The rearrangement joins TRBV28 to TRBJ2-3; no firm D call. The CDR3 contains 13 residues. V lost 7 bases and J lost 1, with 9 bases in between. Germline V gene data show CDR1 as MDHEN and CDR2 as SYDVKM. Here the CDR3 reads CASTLLGTDTQYF. The CDR3 DNA reads TGTGCCAGCACCTTACTTGGCACAGATACGCAGTATTTT.

This clone came up a few times. The J gene is TRBJ2-1, the V gene TRBV2; 11 positions agree with TRBD2. The CDR3 runs 13 residues. The germline CDR1 and CDR2 sequences are SNHLY and FYNNEI. J lost 15 bases, V lost 7 bases, and 11 bases had no gene match. This CDR3 is CASNGQLAGVAFF. Here the CDR3 DNA reads TGTGCCAGCAACGGGCAACTAGCGGGAGTTGCGTTCTTC.